This T cell receptor beta chain was found in a study of T cell repertoires in cytomegalovirus infection. This clonotype was counted at least ten times. The CDR3 is 14 residues long. CDR1 and CDR2 (germline): SEHNR, FQNEAQ (reference sequence). V dropped 2 bases and J dropped 9; count of bases not matched to a gene: 8. TCRdb used MiXCR to reprocess the reads, holding one entry per CDR3 protein. The data show fewer than 250,000 distinct CDR3 sequences, 9% to 15% seen once. Sequencing was carried out using PBMCs. The sequence was obtained from a human donor in good health (CMV status not recorded). Some clones in this sample may be carry-over from other donors' samples. The gene calls are TRBV7-9 and TRBJ1-1; TRBD1 agrees at 8 bases. The CDR3 DNA reads TGTGCCAGCAGCTTAAAAACAGGGGGAATTAAAGCTTTCTTT. Protein: CASSLKTGGIKAFF. The entire variable domain, with the rest obtained from reference TRBV7-9 and TRBJ1-1, is as follows: DTGVSQNPRHKITKRGQNVTFRCDPISEHNRLYWYRQTLGQGPEFLTYFQNEAQLEKSRLLSDRFSAERPKGSFSTLEIQRTEQGDSAMYLCASSLKTGGIKAFFGQGTRLTVV.